This entry lists 25 T cell receptor beta chains sequenced from one sample in a study of cytomegalovirus exposure and HLA in healthy donors. Vbeta (60) and Jbeta (13) primers were used in the PCR. Clones were sequenced by immunoSEQ multiplex PCR, and TCRdb holds only the in-frame ones, with some missing. The sample shows about 74,000 clones, around 70% of them seen only once. The sequencing sample was made of PBMCs. The receptors come from a woman in her thirties or forties in good health and CMV-seropositive.

The rearrangement joins TRBV7-8 to TRBJ1-1, with D unresolved. The germline CDR1 and CDR2 sequences are SGHVS and FQNEAQ. V lost 4 bases, J lost 0 bases, and 12 bases lay in between. The CDR3 is made up of 15 amino acids. CDR3 coding DNA: TGTGCCAGCAGCTCCATGACGGGTGTGAACACTGAAGCTTTCTTT. This encodes CASSSMTGVNTEAFF.

Ten or more counts support this clone. The same CDR3 arises from other DNA sequences in this sample as well. This chain joins TRBV6-5 and TRBJ2-2; a weak D match, TRBD2 (6 bases). CDR1 MNHEY and CDR2 SVGAGI come from the germline V gene. Trimming took 4 bases from V and 0 from J, leaving 6 bases between them. This CDR3 contains 14 residues. The CDR3 DNA is TGTGCCAGCAGTTGGGGGGCGAACACCGGGGAGCTGTTTTTT. Encoded protein: CASSWGANTGELFF.

The J gene is TRBJ1-4, the V gene TRBV27; D not resolved. Germline CDR1 is MNHEY and CDR2 is SMNVEV (reference sequence). V was trimmed by 6 bases and J by 4 bases, leaving 24 bases between them. This CDR3 contains 18 residues. CDR3 DNA sequence: TGTGCCAGCAGCCCCGTTATTTTTTGGGAGGGAATTAATGAAAAACTGTTTTTT. This translates into CASSPVIFWEGINEKLFF.

This rearrangement joins TRBV5-1 to TRBJ1-4; 7 nucleotides match TRBD1. V was clipped by 4 bases and J by 5 bases; unmatched bases: 8. The germline CDR1 and CDR2 sequences are SGHRS and YFSETQ. This CDR3 contains 15 residues. The CDR3 region has the DNA TGCGCCAGCAGCCGTCGCGGGACAGAAAATGAAAAACTGTTTTTT. The encoded protein is CASSRRGTENEKLFF.

This sequence joins TRBV28 and TRBJ1-1; D gene ambiguous. This CDR3 contains 11 residues. The germline V gene has CDR1 MDHEN and CDR2 SYDVKM. The V gene lost 3 bases and the J gene lost 10 bases, with 9 bases spanning the gap. CDR3 nucleotides: TGTGCCAGCAGTTTTCGGGTTGCAGCTTTCTTT. Its translation is CASSFRVAAFF.

This rearrangement joins TRBV10-3 to TRBJ1-3, with 8 bases identical to TRBD1. Unmatched junction bases numbered 3, after V lost 0 bases and J lost 2 bases. Germline CDR1 ENHRY, CDR2 SYGVKD. There are 16 residues in the CDR3. The CDR3, as DNA: TGTGCCATCAGTGAGTCGATGACAGGGGCTGGAAACACCATATATTTT. This encodes CAISESMTGAGNTIYF.

J is TRBJ1-4 and V is TRBV7-2; D remains unclear. V was pared by 5 bases and J by 8 bases, with 15 bases between. Germline lookup yields CDR1 SGHTA and CDR2 FQGNSA. CDR3 size: 14 residues. CDR3 amino acids: CASSPSGVEEKLFF. In DNA, the CDR3 is TGTGCCAGCAGCCCGTCCGGGGTAGAGGAAAAACTGTTTTTT.

This clone has ten or more counts. Other DNA sequences of this sample code for an identical CDR3. The rearrangement uses TRBV7-2 and TRBJ2-7, with 7 bases aligning to TRBD1. The CDR3 runs 14 residues. After removal of 1 base from V and 4 bases from J, the junction contained 4 bases not matched to a gene. CDR1 SGHTA and CDR2 FQGNSA come from the germline V gene. CDR3 protein: CASSLGGGIYEQYF. CDR3 in DNA: TGTGCCAGCAGCTTAGGAGGGGGCATATACGAGCAGTACTTC.

The genes are TRBV18 and TRBJ1-2; D remains ambiguous. V shed 4 bases and J shed 0 bases, with 9 bases lying between them. Per germline, CDR1 KGHSH and CDR2 LQKENI. CDR3 size: 14 residues. The CDR3 bases are TGTGCCAGCTCACTCTCCGGGGCTAACTATGGCTACACCTTC. As protein: CASSLSGANYGYTF.

The V call is TRBV5-5, the J call TRBJ1-6, with TRBD1 identical over 8 bases. The CDR3 loop spans 13 amino acids. The junction had 0 bases not matched to a gene; V was cut back by 1 base and J by 9 bases. Germline V CDR1 and CDR2: SGHKS, YYEKEE (reference sequence). The CDR3 region is CASSLTGGSPLHF. The DNA for the CDR3 is TGTGCCAGCAGCTTGACAGGGGGTTCACCCCTCCACTTT.

This chain links TRBV5-1 with TRBJ2-7; 13 nucleotides line up with TRBD2. V trimming: 9 bases; J trimming: 6 bases; junction bases outside the gene matches: 6. Germline CDR1 and CDR2: SGHRS and YFSETQ. CDR3 length: 13 amino acids. CDR3 in amino acids: CANRTSGSAEQYF. CDR3 in DNA: TGCGCCAACAGGACTAGCGGGAGCGCCGAGCAGTACTTC.

The rearrangement links TRBV18 to TRBJ1-1; unclear D gene. V was clipped by 3 bases and J by 1 base, with 12 bases between them. CDR3 length equals 15 residues. The germline V gene has CDR1 KGHSH and CDR2 LQKENI. The CDR3 region has the DNA TGTGCCAGCTCACCGGCGACAAGAAGGAACACTGAAGCTTTCTTT. It codes for CASSPATRRNTEAFF.

This clone was seen a few times. The chain combines TRBV30 with TRBJ2-3, with D maybe TRBD2 (6 bases). The CDR3 runs to 13 residues. Germline V gene data show CDR1 as GTSNPN and CDR2 as SVGIG (reference sequence). V gave up 0 bases and J gave up 4 bases, with 8 bases separating them. CDR3 in amino acids: CAWSVAGSDTQYF. The CDR3, as DNA: TGTGCCTGGAGTGTGGCGGGGTCAGATACGCAGTATTTT.

This chain uses TRBV5-1 with TRBJ2-7; D remains unclear. V was cut by 0 bases and J by 12 bases, with 13 bases left in between. Germline V CDR1 and CDR2: SGHRS, YFSETQ. This CDR3 comprises 12 residues. The CDR3 protein is CASSLDYRRWYF. The CDR3 DNA sequence: TGCGCCAGCAGCTTGGATTACAGACGGTGGTACTTC.

This clone was counted a few times. The J gene is TRBJ2-7, the V gene TRBV6-1; TRBD1 aligns across 9 bases. The ends lost 2 bases at V and 8 bases at J; junction bases unmatched: 4. Germline V gene data show CDR1 as MNHNS and CDR2 as SASEGT. The CDR3 sequence is 13 residues long. The DNA for the CDR3 is TGTGCCAGCAGTGAAACCACAGGGGGCCAGCAGTACTTC. It encodes CASSETTGGQQYF.

This chain links TRBV19 with TRBJ1-5; 8 bases map to TRBD1. V shed 3 bases, J shed 5 bases, and the junction held 3 bases outside the gene matches. From germline, CDR1 is LNHDA and CDR2 SQIVND (reference sequence). This CDR3 has 14 amino acids. The CDR3 region is CASSILTGDQPQHF. The CDR3 DNA sequence: TGTGCCAGTAGTATTTTGACAGGGGATCAGCCCCAGCATTTT.

The V call is TRBV28, the J call TRBJ1-5; D is unclear. Trimming pared 1 base from V and 3 bases from J, leaving 7 bases between. The CDR3 extends over 14 amino acids. Per the germline V gene, CDR1 is MDHEN and CDR2 is SYDVKM. CDR3 protein: CASSLYRDNQPQHF. The CDR3 nucleotides are TGTGCCAGCAGTTTATACCGAGACAATCAGCCCCAGCATTTT.

The chain joins TRBV4-3 to TRBJ1-5; TRBD1 matches 7 bases. The CDR3 totals 17 residues. V lost 0 bases, J lost 6 bases, and 11 bases stayed unmatched. The germline V gene has CDR1 LGHNA and CDR2 YSLEER. The chain's CDR3 is CASSQEIGGVNGQPQHF. CDR3 coding DNA: TGCGCCAGCAGCCAAGAAATAGGGGGCGTGAATGGTCAGCCCCAGCATTTT.

This clone was detected once. The V and J genes are TRBV7-6 and TRBJ2-7; 10 nucleotides align to TRBD1. CDR3 length equals 13 residues. Germline loops: CDR1 SGHVS, CDR2 FNYEAQ. Germline trimming cut 5 bases from V and 3 bases from J; bases unmatched to any gene: 1. Here the CDR3 DNA reads TGTGCCAGCAGCCGGGACAGGGGCTACGAGCAGTACTTC. This sequence encodes CASSRDRGYEQYF. Looking up the rest from reference TRBV7-6 and TRBJ2-7 gives the full variable domain: GAGVSQSPRYKVTKRGQDVALRCDPISGHVSLYWYRQALGQGPEFLTYFNYEAQQDKSGLPNDRFSAERPEGSISTLTIQRTEQRDSAMYRCASSRDRGYEQYFGPGTRLTVT.

The V and J genes are TRBV25-1 and TRBJ2-7, with 9 bases that match TRBD1. There are 14 residues in the CDR3. V shed 6 bases, J shed 6 bases, and the junction held 9 bases outside the gene matches. Germline CDR1 MGHDK, CDR2 SYGVNS. CDR3 coding DNA: TGTGCCAGCAGAGAAACAGGGGGCACGAGCGAGCAGTACTTC. This codes for CASRETGGTSEQYF.

The V gene is TRBV7-9, the J gene TRBJ1-4, with D possibly matching TRBD1 (5 bases). Per the germline V gene, CDR1 is SEHNR and CDR2 is FQNEAQ (reference sequence). This CDR3 is built from 12 residues. Trimming left V 6 bases short and J 8 bases short, with 10 bases between. The CDR3 loop reads CASRGEGEKLFF. CDR3 coding DNA: TGTGCCAGCAGGGGGGAGGGCGAAAAACTGTTTTTT.

The genes are TRBV27 and TRBJ1-2, with D unclear. Germline CDR1 is MNHEY and CDR2 is SMNVEV (reference sequence). Trimming cost V 6 bases and J 4 bases, with 21 bases left between them. The CDR3 is made up of 16 amino acids. The CDR3 bases are TGTGCCAGCAGGGGGAGTTTCGAGGATGGAAGCTATGGCTACACCTTC. It yields the protein CASRGSFEDGSYGYTF.

The CDR3 reads CASSLGGEQYF. CDR3 bases: TGTGCCAGCAGTTTGGGAGGCGAGCAGTACTTC. The chain joins TRBV6-5 to TRBJ2-7, with D maybe TRBD2 (6 bases). Trimming pared 4 bases from V and 6 bases from J, leaving 7 bases between. Looked up from germline, CDR1 is MNHEY and CDR2 is SVGAGI. CDR3 length equals 11 residues.

The rearrangement joins TRBV7-9 to TRBJ2-2; 13 bases line up with TRBD2. The CDR3 runs to 16 residues. CDR1 is SEHNR and CDR2 is FQNEAQ in the germline V gene (reference sequence). V lost 5 bases to trimming and J lost 3 bases; unmatched junction nucleotides: 3. CDR3 protein: CASSQGLAGDTGELFF. CDR3 coding DNA: TGTGCCAGCAGCCAAGGACTAGCGGGGGACACCGGGGAGCTGTTTTTT.

The genes are TRBV28 and TRBJ1-1; D is possibly TRBD1 (6 bases). Trimming removed 7 bases at V and 0 bases at J, with 12 bases between. Germline V lookup: CDR1 MDHEN, CDR2 SYDVKM. The CDR3 runs 14 residues. Here the CDR3 reads CASISGQLNTEAFF. The CDR3 region has the DNA TGTGCCAGCATTTCGGGACAACTGAACACTGAAGCTTTCTTT. Full variable domain (missing parts from reference TRBV28 and TRBJ1-1): DVKVTQSSRYLVKRTGEKVFLECVQDMDHENMFWYRQDPGLGLRLIYFSYDVKMKEKGDIPEGYSVSREKKERFSLILESASTNQTSMYLCASISGQLNTEAFFGQGTRLTVV.